These 12 T cell receptor beta chains share one sample of origin, sequenced in a study of blood T cell repertoires in COVID-19. Here immunoSEQ multiplex PCR was the method, and the copy in TCRdb shows in-frame clones only, minus some. The sample lists about 190,000 clones, roughly 80% occurring once. The sequencing input was peripheral blood. Source of these receptors: a man in his 60s with acute or convalescent COVID-19.

The chain uses TRBV7-3 and TRBJ2-3; a weak D match, TRBD2 (5 bases). The CDR3 runs to 15 residues. V lost 2 bases and J 0 bases, leaving 9 bases between the germline ends. CDR1 SGHTA and CDR2 FQGTGA come from the germline V gene. CDR3 sequence reads: CASSLLAASTDTQYF. The DNA of the CDR3 is TGTGCCAGCAGCTTACTAGCCGCTAGCACAGATACGCAGTATTTT.

For the CDR3, the DNA is TGTGCCAGCAGCCAAAGGCCGGTGGTCAGGGGGTACAATGAGCAGTTCTTC. Its protein product is CASSQRPVVRGYNEQFF. The chain employs TRBV14 and TRBJ2-1; 7 bases are shared with TRBD1. There are 17 residues in the CDR3. Germline values: CDR1 SGHDN, CDR2 FVKESK. J was trimmed by 4 bases and V by 2 bases; bases with no gene match: 11.

CDR3 sequence reads: CASSYTGHRANSPLHF. The CDR3 DNA follows: TGTGCCAGCAGTTACACAGGACATAGGGCTAATTCACCCCTCCACTTT. The gene calls are TRBV6-5 and TRBJ1-6; tentatively, D is TRBD1 (5 bases). Trimming pared 2 bases from V and 6 bases from J, leaving 14 bases between. Germline V gene data show CDR1 as MNHEY and CDR2 as SVGAGI. The CDR3 is made up of 16 amino acids.

The V call is TRBV4-2, the J call TRBJ2-1, with 8 nucleotides matching TRBD2. Trimming cost V 1 base and J 3 bases; bases outside gene matches: 8. There are 17 residues in the CDR3. Germline CDR1 and CDR2: LGHNA and YNFKEQ. The CDR3: CASSQVGERGGYNEQFF. The CDR3 DNA is TGTGCCAGCAGCCAAGTAGGGGAACGGGGGGGCTACAATGAGCAGTTCTTC.

The chain uses TRBV7-9 and TRBJ2-7; 7 bases match TRBD1. Trimming took 2 bases from V and 1 from J; bases not matched to a gene: 2. CDR3 length: 14 residues. CDR1 is SEHNR and CDR2 is FQNEAQ in the germline V gene (reference sequence). The CDR3 loop is CASSLRGLSYEQYF. CDR3 DNA sequence: TGTGCCAGCAGCTTAAGGGGGCTTTCCTACGAGCAGTACTTC.

The chain has TRBV30 and TRBJ1-6; the match to TRBD1 covers 9 bases. The trim removed 5 bases at V and 7 bases at J, leaving 3 bases unmatched. The CDR3 has 13 residues. CDR1 and CDR2 from the germline V gene are GTSNPN and SVGIG (reference sequence). The CDR3 DNA reads TGTGCCTGGGGAGGGACAGGGAATTCACCCCTCCACTTT. As protein: CAWGGTGNSPLHF.

The chain uses TRBV29-1 and TRBJ1-1; maybe TRBD1 (6 bases). V lost 6 bases and J 5 bases, leaving 13 bases between the germline ends. Germline CDR1 and CDR2: SQVTM and ANQGSEA. This CDR3 is 12 amino acids long. CDR3 coding DNA: TGCAGCGTCATACAGGGAAGGACTGAAGCTTTCTTT. This encodes CSVIQGRTEAFF.

This clone was seen a few times. This chain uses TRBV18 with TRBJ1-1; D gene unclear. The CDR3 totals 13 residues. Germline-derived CDR1 and CDR2 are KGHSH and LQKENI. Deletions cut 3 bases from V and 11 bases from J, with 16 bases between. Here the CDR3 reads CASSPGGDNQAFF. The CDR3 region has the DNA TGTGCCAGCTCACCCGGAGGAGATAATCAGGCTTTCTTT.

J is TRBJ2-1 and V is TRBV5-1, with TRBD1 matching over 10 bases. Germline V gene lookup returns CDR1 SGHRS and CDR2 YFSETQ. The ends lost 4 bases at V and 5 bases at J; junction bases unmatched: 6. CDR3 length: 15 amino acids. CDR3 sequence (DNA): TGCGCCAGCAGCCCCGGGGACAGGGGAGACAATGAGCAGTTCTTC. As protein: CASSPGDRGDNEQFF.

V gene TRBV30 combines with J gene TRBJ2-5; no clear D. The CDR3 covers 11 residues. V shed 3 bases and J shed 2 bases, with 4 bases lying between them. Germline V gene data show CDR1 as GTSNPN and CDR2 as SVGIG (reference sequence). The DNA of the CDR3 is TGTGCCTGGAGCTTTCAAGAGACCCAGTACTTC. Translating gives CAWSFQETQYF.

This chain connects TRBV10-2 to TRBJ1-5, with a weak D call TRBD1 (6 bases). Germline loops: CDR1 WSHSY, CDR2 SAAADI. The CDR3 sequence is 13 residues long. Between the trimmed V and J ends, which lost 4 bases and 5 bases, there was a span of 9 bases. The CDR3 DNA reads as TGCGCCAGCAGTGGACAGGAGGATCAGCCCCAGCATTTT. Its translation: CASSGQEDQPQHF.

The chain is built from TRBV6-5 and TRBJ2-1, with 7 nucleotides matching TRBD1. CDR1 is MNHEY, CDR2 SVGAGI, per germline. V lost 5 bases and J lost 10; bases outside the gene matches: 5. This CDR3 spans 12 amino acids. The CDR3 spells CASSRDSREQFF. The CDR3 DNA reads as TGTGCCAGCAGTCGGGACAGTCGGGAGCAGTTCTTC.